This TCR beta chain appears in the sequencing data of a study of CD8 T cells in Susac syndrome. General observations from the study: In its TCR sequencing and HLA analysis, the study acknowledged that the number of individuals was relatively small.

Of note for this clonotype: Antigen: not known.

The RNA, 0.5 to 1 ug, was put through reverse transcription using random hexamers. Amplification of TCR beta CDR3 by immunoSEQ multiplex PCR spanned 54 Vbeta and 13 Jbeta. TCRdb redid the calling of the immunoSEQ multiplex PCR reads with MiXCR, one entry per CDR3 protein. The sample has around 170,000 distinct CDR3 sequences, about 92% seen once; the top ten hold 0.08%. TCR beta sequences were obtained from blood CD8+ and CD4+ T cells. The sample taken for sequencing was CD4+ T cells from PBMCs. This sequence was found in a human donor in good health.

CDR3 sequence (DNA): TGCAGCGTTGGTCGAAAGGGGAAGACCTACGAGCAGTACTTC. Translation: CSVGRKGKTYEQYF. The chain has TRBV29-1 and TRBJ2-7; TRBD1 is a possible D gene (5 bases). Germline V CDR1 and CDR2: SQVTM, ANQGSEA. The CDR3 consists of 14 residues. V shed 4 bases and J shed 2 bases, with 15 bases lying between them.